What follows describes a single T cell receptor (beta chain). No antigen is known for it. This sample is part of a study of siplizumab effects on memory and regulatory T cells. Produced via immunoSEQ multiplex PCR; TCRdb's table is partial and in-frame only. The sample gives some 15,000 clones, 45% to 50% of which show up once; 7% to 9% is in the top ten. There are 13 residues in the CDR3. V was shortened by 6 bases and J by 8 bases, with 16 bases between the two germline ends. Germline V CDR1 and CDR2: MNHEY, SVGAGI. Whole-study findings and limits: The alloresponse seemed to draw substantially on naive T cells, which appeared more diverse than memory cells. The study found that mappable alloreactive CD4+ clones averaged around 68% Treg-derived with siplizumab and around 25% in controls. The authors did not confirm suppressive function in proliferating Tregs from siplizumab cultures.

Coculture of the mixed lymphocyte reaction cells took place at 37 degrees C and lasted six to seven days. The receptor was isolated from a human donor in good health; the cells came from an allogeneic mixed lymphocyte reaction. The chain carries TRBV6-5 and TRBJ1-2; perhaps TRBD1 as D (5 bases). Sample: CFSE-low (dividing) CD4+ T cells sorted from an allogeneic mixed lymphocyte reaction. CDR3 loop: CASSNAPQGGYTF. The CDR3, as DNA: TGTGCCAGCAGCAACGCACCCCAGGGCGGCTACACCTTC.